The rows below give T cell receptor beta chains drawn from one sample of a study of control samples from healthy donors and cancer patients. Clones were read by immunoSEQ multiplex PCR, and TCRdb kept only the in-frame ones, dropping some. The profile shows around 53,000 clones, roughly 87% of them singletons. The sequenced sample consisted of PBMCs. The source is a man aged 60-69 years with head and neck cancer. The CDR3 runs from the conserved cysteine through the conserved F or W.

cdr3_aa: CASSGPGQQETQYF
j_call: TRBJ2-5
v_call: TRBV5-4

cdr3_aa: CASSPGWMNTEAFF
j_call: TRBJ1-1
v_call: TRBV6-5

cdr3_aa: CAISVIARDSSTEQFF
j_call: TRBJ2-1
v_call: TRBV10-3

cdr3_aa: CAISESGGQGLHNEQFF
j_call: TRBJ2-1
v_call: TRBV10-3

cdr3_aa: CASSLQAGAETQYF
j_call: TRBJ2-5
v_call: TRBV5-1

cdr3_aa: CASSPEVMNTEAFF
j_call: TRBJ1-1
v_call: TRBV27

cdr3_aa: CASSTHRDRGYEQYF
j_call: TRBJ2-7
v_call: TRBV11-2

cdr3_aa: CAWSRRFSNTEAFF
j_call: TRBJ1-1
v_call: TRBV30

cdr3_aa: CASSFPLWGAGTEAFF
j_call: TRBJ1-1
v_call: TRBV28

cdr3_aa: CASSLRISASGDEQFF
j_call: TRBJ2-1
v_call: TRBV13

cdr3_aa: CASTSLRGAQPQHF
j_call: TRBJ1-5
v_call: TRBV6-6

cdr3_aa: CASSLYGTTNTGELFF
j_call: TRBJ2-2
v_call: TRBV7-3

cdr3_aa: CAWSERTGWNSPLHF
j_call: TRBJ1-6
v_call: TRBV30

cdr3_aa: CASSPLHGRTGELFF
j_call: TRBJ2-2
v_call: TRBV18

cdr3_aa: CAITTGNYGYTF
j_call: TRBJ1-2
v_call: TRBV7-9

cdr3_aa: CASTGGYNSPLHF
j_call: TRBJ1-6
v_call: TRBV3-1/TRBV3-2

cdr3_aa: CASSRDGDTQYF
j_call: TRBJ2-3
v_call: TRBV5-1

cdr3_aa: CASSLASVGGQETQYF
j_call: TRBJ2-5
v_call: TRBV7-2

cdr3_aa: CASSTDSNSPLHF
j_call: TRBJ1-6
v_call: TRBV10-1

cdr3_aa: CASSHLYGYTF
j_call: TRBJ1-2
v_call: TRBV23-1

cdr3_aa: CASSPTLAGGSETQYF
j_call: TRBJ2-5
v_call: TRBV3-1/TRBV3-2

cdr3_aa: CASSTTSGVYYEQYF
j_call: TRBJ2-7
v_call: TRBV6-2/TRBV6-3

cdr3_aa: CASRRTPGRGETQYF
j_call: TRBJ2-5
v_call: TRBV5-1

cdr3_aa: CASSWDTSSGNTIYF
j_call: TRBJ1-3
v_call: TRBV18

cdr3_aa: CASSWGDRESIDTQYF
j_call: TRBJ2-3
v_call: TRBV5-5

cdr3_aa: CASRSPGGTGNTIYF
j_call: TRBJ1-3
v_call: TRBV5-1

cdr3_aa: CASSDRYQPQHF
j_call: TRBJ1-5
v_call: TRBV7-9

cdr3_aa: CASSLWARGISYNEQFF
j_call: TRBJ2-1
v_call: TRBV28

cdr3_aa: CATGQNSYEQYF
j_call: TRBJ2-7
v_call: TRBV12-3/TRBV12-4